Detailed here is one T cell receptor (beta chain). The antigen is undetermined. The source of the sample is a study of shared clonotypes between healthy human individuals. The wider study: A donor's plate count was three for CD4 naive and three for CD4 memory; CD8 naive had two and CD8 memory one.

The CDR3 is 14 amino acids. V was pared by 6 bases and J by 5 bases, with 14 bases between. Per germline, CDR1 SGHAT and CDR2 FQNNGV. Here immunoSEQ multiplex PCR was the method, and the copy in TCRdb shows in-frame clones only, minus some. The data hold 2.5 million or so clones, with over 85% observed a single time. Overall study findings and caveats: Generally, naive subsets came out with larger estimated richness than memory subsets.

The chain links TRBV11-2 to TRBJ1-5; no reliable D call. The source of this sequence is a man aged 18 to 30 in good health. The sequencing sample was made of naive CD4+ T cells sorted from blood. Subset given: CD45RA+ positively selected. In nucleotides, the CDR3 is TGTGCCAGCAGGAACGGGGTAAGGGATCAGCCCCAGCATTTT. Amino acid sequence: CASRNGVRDQPQHF.